This entry describes one T cell receptor (beta chain). The sample belongs to a study of radiation and T cells in renal cell carcinoma. TCRdb's copy holds only in-frame clones and misses some; the assay was immunoSEQ multiplex PCR. Here the sample spans around 29,000 clones, approximately 81% being singletons. Per the germline V gene, CDR1 is MNHEY and CDR2 is SVGAGI. The V end was cut by 2 bases, the J end by 4 bases, with 9 bases between. The CDR3 has 15 amino acids. Time point given: blood 4 weeks post-SBRT, at nephrectomy. This sample's treatment: 15 Gy SBRT to primary tumor, nephrectomy 4 weeks later. Nephrectomy followed 15 Gy stereotactic body radiation by 4 weeks.

The source material was blood, sampled from a patient whose treatment included radiotherapy and nephrectomy. The sequence was collected from a man in his fifties or sixties with renal cell carcinoma. The rearrangement joins TRBV6-5 to TRBJ2-6; possible D gene TRBD1, 5 bases. In nucleotides, the CDR3 is TGTGCCAGCAGTTACAGGGGTTTCGGGGCCAACGTCCTGACTTTC. Translating gives CASSYRGFGANVLTF.